This passage covers 22 T cell receptor beta chains from one sample sequenced in a study of technical replicates of blood from a handful of donors. Clones were read by immunoSEQ multiplex PCR, and TCRdb kept only the in-frame ones, dropping some. The sample includes about 61,000 clones, approximately 97% seen only once; the top ten take over 0.15%. Sequencing was performed on T cells isolated from PBMCs. These receptors all come from a human donor in good health.

The chain couples TRBV2 to TRBJ1-5, with D possibly being TRBD1 (5 bases). Germline V gives CDR1 SNHLY, CDR2 FYNNEI. V was pared by 1 base and J by 7 bases, with 11 bases between. The CDR3 has 14 amino acids. In DNA, the CDR3 is TGTGCCAGCAGTGAAGTCAGGGTAATCCAGCCCCAGCATTTT. Its protein product is CASSEVRVIQPQHF. The variable domain in full, with the rest retrieved from reference TRBV2 and TRBJ1-5, is EPEVTQTPSHQVTQMGQEVILRCVPISNHLYFYWYRQILGQKVEFLVSFYNNEISEKSEIFDDQFSVERPDGSNFTLKIRSTKLEDSAMYFCASSEVRVIQPQHFGDGTRLSIL.

V and J are TRBV6-5 and TRBJ2-7, with a possible D match to TRBD1 (5 bases). Germline V gives CDR1 MNHEY, CDR2 SVGAGI. The V end lost 2 bases, the J end lost 5 bases, and 7 bases lay between the germline ends. The CDR3 sequence is 12 residues long. The CDR3 loop is CASSYSRDEQYF. CDR3 coding DNA: TGTGCCAGCAGTTACAGCAGGGACGAGCAGTACTTC.

The chain combines TRBV14 with TRBJ2-7, with 8 positions matching TRBD2. The CDR3 contains 16 residues. Trimming took 2 bases from V and 5 from J; bases not matched to a gene: 11. Germline-derived CDR1 and CDR2 are SGHDN and FVKESK. CDR3 sequence reads: CASSQLPGLEDDEQYF. The DNA of the CDR3 is TGTGCCAGCAGCCAACTACCGGGACTAGAGGACGACGAGCAGTACTTC.

The rearrangement uses TRBV11-2 and TRBJ1-1; 8 positions agree with TRBD1. This CDR3 spans 15 amino acids. Germline assignment: CDR1 SGHAT and CDR2 FQNNGV. Trimming at V came to 2 bases and at J to 6 bases, leaving 8 bases not matched to a gene. CDR3 sequence: CASSLSARGRAEAFF. CDR3 nucleotide sequence: TGTGCCAGCAGCTTAAGCGCCAGGGGGCGAGCTGAAGCTTTCTTT.

This clone was seen a single time. J is TRBJ2-6 and V is TRBV7-9, with a tentative D call TRBD2 (7 bases). CDR1 is SEHNR, CDR2 FQNEAQ, per germline (reference sequence). The CDR3 contains 16 residues. Trimming took off 6 bases at V and 2 bases at J, with 14 bases between the two ends. The CDR3 is CASRGGLFAGANVLTF. Written as DNA, the CDR3 is TGTGCCAGCAGGGGGGGGCTTTTTGCTGGGGCCAACGTCCTGACTTTC.

The rearrangement joins TRBV13 to TRBJ2-5; 12 bases line up with TRBD2. The CDR3 contains 15 residues. J gave up 3 bases and V 6 bases, and 5 bases lay outside the gene matches. CDR1 and CDR2 from the germline V gene are PRHDT and FYEKMQ (reference sequence). Here the CDR3 reads CASRGRTSGEETQYF. CDR3 nucleotide sequence: TGTGCCAGCAGGGGCAGGACTAGCGGGGAAGAGACCCAGTACTTC.

The rearrangement joins TRBV18 to TRBJ2-7; 10 positions match TRBD2. The germline CDR1 and CDR2 sequences are KGHSH and LQKENI. This CDR3 region has 13 residues. Trimming took 11 bases from V and 0 from J; bases not matched to a gene: 4. CDR3 region: CAGSSGSSYEQYF. The CDR3 region has the DNA TGTGCCGGATCTAGCGGGAGCTCCTACGAGCAGTACTTC. The variable domain in full, with the rest retrieved from reference TRBV18 and TRBJ2-7, is NAGVMQNPRHLVRRRGQEARLRCSPMKGHSHVYWYRQLPEEGLKFMVYLQKENIIDESGMPKERFSAEFPKEGPSILRIQQVVRGDSAAYFCAGSSGSSYEQYFGPGTRLTVT.

This sequence joins TRBV28 and TRBJ1-5, with TRBD1 identical over 10 bases. Trimming at V came to 7 bases and at J to 3 bases, leaving 9 bases not matched to a gene. CDR1 and CDR2 from the germline V gene are MDHEN and SYDVKM. CDR3 length: 16 residues. The CDR3 region has the DNA TGTGCCAGCATCGACAGGGGGCGTTCCATCAATCAGCCCCAGCATTTT. Translating it yields CASIDRGRSINQPQHF.

The chain employs TRBV7-8 and TRBJ2-1; 7 nucleotides agree with TRBD1. In germline, CDR1 is SGHVS, CDR2 FQNEAQ. The V gene end was trimmed by 1 base and the J gene end by 5 bases; junction bases not matched to a gene: 8. This CDR3 is 16 amino acids long. The CDR3 region has the DNA TGTGCCAGCAGCTTAGATGTCGGACAGGCGGACAATGAGCAGTTCTTC. It specifies CASSLDVGQADNEQFF.

CDR3 DNA sequence: TGTGCCAGCAGTCCCTCCGACAGGGCTAATCAGCCCCAGCATTTT. As protein: CASSPSDRANQPQHF. This chain uses TRBV6-5 with TRBJ1-5; 7 nucleotides match TRBD1. The CDR3 sequence is 15 residues long. Germline assignment: CDR1 MNHEY and CDR2 SVGAGI. V lost 5 bases and J lost 4; bases outside the gene matches: 8.

The chain couples TRBV18 to TRBJ1-6; a weak D match, TRBD1 (5 bases). CDR1 and CDR2 (germline): KGHSH, LQKENI. V lost 6 bases and J lost 12, with 21 bases in between. This CDR3 comprises 15 residues. Written as DNA, the CDR3 is TGTGCCAGCTCCCTCTCGGGACTCTCTGAGGGACCCCTCCACTTT. Its translation is CASSLSGLSEGPLHF.

The rearrangement links TRBV7-9 to TRBJ1-3; D gene uncertain. CDR1 and CDR2 (germline): SEHNR, FQNEAQ (reference sequence). V was shortened by 3 bases and J by 0 bases, with 15 bases between the two germline ends. The CDR3 runs to 17 residues. The CDR3 coding sequence is TGTGCCAGCAGCTTCGGTCTCCCCACTAACTCTGGAAACACCATATATTTT. Amino acid sequence: CASSFGLPTNSGNTIYF.

The chain joins TRBV10-2 to TRBJ2-7, with 9 bases matching TRBD1. V trimming: 11 bases; J trimming: 1 base; junction bases outside the gene matches: 6. The germline CDR1 and CDR2 sequences are WSHSY and SAAADI. CDR3 size: 13 residues. Here the CDR3 reads CALGQGISYEQYF. The CDR3, as DNA: TGCGCCCTCGGACAGGGGATTTCCTACGAGCAGTACTTC.

In its sample, this clone was seen once. The chain employs TRBV11-3 and TRBJ2-5; 8 bases line up with TRBD2. This CDR3 contains 17 residues. Looked up from germline, CDR1 is SGHNT and CDR2 is YENEEA. With 5 bases clipped from V and 5 bases from J, the junction kept 16 bases outside the gene matches. The CDR3 DNA is TGTGCCAGCAGCCTCGGTGGGGCCGGGAGGGCCGGGGAGACCCAGTACTTC. Translated, it gives CASSLGGAGRAGETQYF.

V gene TRBV2 combines with J gene TRBJ2-6; D may be TRBD2 (6 bases). The V and J ends lost 3 bases and 2 bases respectively, with 14 bases between them. The CDR3 totals 17 residues. Looked up from germline, CDR1 is SNHLY and CDR2 is FYNNEI. The CDR3 is CASSDNSGWAGANVLTF. As DNA, the CDR3 is TGTGCCAGCAGTGATAACAGCGGGTGGGCTGGGGCCAACGTCCTGACTTTC.

The chain has TRBV6-1 and TRBJ2-7, with TRBD2 matching 7 bases. Germline V gene sequence: CDR1 MNHNS, CDR2 SASEGT. J gave up 4 bases and V 2 bases, and 8 bases lay outside the gene matches. This CDR3 comprises 15 residues. CDR3 nucleotide sequence: TGTGCCAGCAGTGAAAGGCTAGCGGCCCCATACGAGCAGTACTTC. Translating it yields CASSERLAAPYEQYF.

The CDR3 sequence: CATSTGLLYGYTF. The CDR3 DNA reads TGTGCCACCAGCACGGGACTACTCTATGGCTACACCTTC. The chain recombines TRBV15 with TRBJ1-2, with TRBD1 as a possible D gene (5 bases). The CDR3 spans 13 residues. Germline CDR1 and CDR2: LNHNV and YYDKDF (reference sequence). V was shortened by 4 bases and J by 4 bases, with 10 bases between the two germline ends.

The V and J genes are TRBV25-1 and TRBJ1-5; 8 bases are a match to TRBD1. Trimming cost V 6 bases and J 7 bases; bases outside gene matches: 5. Germline CDR1 and CDR2: MGHDK and SYGVNS. This CDR3 has 13 amino acids. The CDR3 coding sequence is TGTGCCAGCAGACAGGACAGGGACCAGCCCCAGCATTTT. Protein product: CASRQDRDQPQHF.

The gene calls are TRBV29-1 and TRBJ2-7, with TRBD1 matching over 7 bases. Germline V gene data show CDR1 as SQVTM and CDR2 as ANQGSEA. V trimming: 5 bases; J trimming: 3 bases; junction bases outside the gene matches: 16. The CDR3 is 16 residues long. The CDR3 bases are TGCAGCGTTTATCCCTCCAGGGACAGTCAAGTCTACGAGCAGTACTTC. Translation gives CSVYPSRDSQVYEQYF.

This clone appeared a single time. The chain has TRBV28 and TRBJ2-7; D gene uncertain. CDR3 length: 14 residues. Per germline, CDR1 MDHEN and CDR2 SYDVKM. V was trimmed by 5 bases and J by 6 bases, leaving 17 bases between them. CDR3 DNA: TGTGCCAGCAGTCAACATGTGGCCGCCCTCGAGCAGTACTTC. Its translation: CASSQHVAALEQYF.

The CDR3: CASSFSGSGETQYF. The CDR3 DNA reads TGTGCCAGCAGCTTTTCAGGGTCTGGAGAGACCCAGTACTTC. The chain joins TRBV7-2 to TRBJ2-5; D is possibly TRBD1 (5 bases). The CDR3 runs 14 residues. Trimming removed 3 bases from V and 4 bases from J, with 12 bases in between. In germline, CDR1 is SGHTA, CDR2 FQGNSA.

This chain uses TRBV6-1 with TRBJ2-2, with a possible D match to TRBD2 (6 bases). CDR1 MNHNS and CDR2 SASEGT come from the germline V gene. The CDR3 runs to 17 residues. V was clipped by 2 bases and J by 4 bases, with 17 bases between them. The CDR3 coding sequence is TGTGCCAGCAGTGAATTCGAGGGACTTAGAGGCACCGGGGAGCTGTTTTTT. This sequence encodes CASSEFEGLRGTGELFF.